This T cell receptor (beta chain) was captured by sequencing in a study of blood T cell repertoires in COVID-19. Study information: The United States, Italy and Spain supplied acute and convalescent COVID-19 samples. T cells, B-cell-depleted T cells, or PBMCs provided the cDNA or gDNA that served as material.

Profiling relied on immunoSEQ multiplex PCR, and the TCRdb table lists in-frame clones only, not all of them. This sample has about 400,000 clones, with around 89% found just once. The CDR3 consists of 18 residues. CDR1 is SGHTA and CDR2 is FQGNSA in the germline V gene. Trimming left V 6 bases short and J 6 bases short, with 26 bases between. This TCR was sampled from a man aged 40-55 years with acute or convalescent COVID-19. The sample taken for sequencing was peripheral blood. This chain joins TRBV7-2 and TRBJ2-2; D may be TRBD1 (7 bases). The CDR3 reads CASSLRIMAGGFAGELFF. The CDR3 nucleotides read TGTGCCAGCAGTCTTAGAATTATGGCAGGGGGGTTCGCCGGGGAGCTGTTTTTT.